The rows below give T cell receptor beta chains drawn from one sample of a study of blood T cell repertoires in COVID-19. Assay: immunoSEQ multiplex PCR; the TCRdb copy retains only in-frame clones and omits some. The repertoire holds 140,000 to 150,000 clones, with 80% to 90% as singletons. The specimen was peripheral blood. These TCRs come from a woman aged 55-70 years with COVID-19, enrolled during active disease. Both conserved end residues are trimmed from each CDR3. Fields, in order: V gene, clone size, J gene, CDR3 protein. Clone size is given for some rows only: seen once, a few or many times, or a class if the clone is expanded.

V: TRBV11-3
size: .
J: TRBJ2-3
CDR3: ASSLGTSGVSDTQY

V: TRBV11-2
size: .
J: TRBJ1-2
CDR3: ASSLTVAGYT

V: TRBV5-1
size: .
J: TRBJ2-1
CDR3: ASSLGQDRGEQF

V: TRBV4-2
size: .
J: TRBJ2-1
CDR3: ASSQSGTSRSSYNEQF

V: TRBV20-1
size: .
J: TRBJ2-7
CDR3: SASGQFPSYEQY

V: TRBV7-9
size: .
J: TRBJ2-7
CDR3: ASSLARGWSREQY

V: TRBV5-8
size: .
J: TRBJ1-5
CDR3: ASSVDSQGFNQPQH

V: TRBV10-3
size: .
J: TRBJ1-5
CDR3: AITDRGGQPQH

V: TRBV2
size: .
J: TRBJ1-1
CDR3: ASRADRAVNTEAF

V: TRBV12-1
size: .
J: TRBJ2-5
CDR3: ARHGTPREETQY

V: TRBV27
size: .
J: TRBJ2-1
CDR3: ASSPGTSLEQF

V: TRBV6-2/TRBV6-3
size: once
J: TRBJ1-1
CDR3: ASSYSRVWGTEAF

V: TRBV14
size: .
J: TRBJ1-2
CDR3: ASSQARNYGYT

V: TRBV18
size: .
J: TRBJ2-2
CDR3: ASSPGTGDTGELF

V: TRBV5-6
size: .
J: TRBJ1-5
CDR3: ASSLGGGAGNQPQH

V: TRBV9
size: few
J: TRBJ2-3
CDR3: ASSVVTGGWADTQY

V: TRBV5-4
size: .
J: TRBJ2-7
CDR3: ASSFPDNLYEQY

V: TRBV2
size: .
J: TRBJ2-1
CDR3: ASNWGPGNEQF

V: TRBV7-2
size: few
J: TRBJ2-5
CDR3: ASSRTSGRSETQY

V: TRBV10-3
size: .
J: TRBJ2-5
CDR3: AIRGLAGEETQY

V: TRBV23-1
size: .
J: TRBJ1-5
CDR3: ASSRGTSSNQPQH

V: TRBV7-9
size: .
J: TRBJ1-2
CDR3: ASLSRQGDRYGYT

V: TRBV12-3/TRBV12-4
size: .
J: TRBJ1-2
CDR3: ASSLGQGYGYT

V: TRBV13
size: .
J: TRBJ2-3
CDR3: ASSTSGGAGDTQY

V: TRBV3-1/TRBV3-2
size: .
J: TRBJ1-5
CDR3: ASSPGTGESNQPQH

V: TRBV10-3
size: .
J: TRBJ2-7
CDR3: AISEWLAGNYEQY

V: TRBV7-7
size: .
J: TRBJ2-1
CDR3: ASSSSWGEQF

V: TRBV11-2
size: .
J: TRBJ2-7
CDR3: ASSLGPGTGYYEQY

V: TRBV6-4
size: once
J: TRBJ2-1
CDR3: ASSVRDRVF

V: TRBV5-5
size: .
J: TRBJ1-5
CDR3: ASSLGTAGNQPQH

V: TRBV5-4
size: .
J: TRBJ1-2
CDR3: ASSIGGGYGYT

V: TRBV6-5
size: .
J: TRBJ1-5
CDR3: ASTGEYQPQH

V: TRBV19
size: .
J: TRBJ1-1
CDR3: ASSHGPNTEAF

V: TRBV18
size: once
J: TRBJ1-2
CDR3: ASSNSGLLGYGYT